The entry below describes one T cell receptor (beta chain). Its matching antigen is unknown. The sample belongs to a study of blood T cells in healthy people across ages. General study points: Aged donors had fewer naive CD4+ cells and lower diversity than long-lived donors. Not knowing donor CMV status may have confounded expanded clonotype changes.

This CDR3 region has 14 residues. The V gene lost 2 bases and the J gene lost 2 bases, with 10 bases spanning the gap. Per germline, CDR1 MDHEN and CDR2 SYDVKM. A J-beta primer mix and a sample-barcoded 5' primer were used in a second PCR of about 7 to 11 cycles. TCRdb recomputed calls from the 5' RACE reads with MiXCR, one row per CDR3 protein. The sample holds 1.2 million to 1.5 million distinct CDR3 sequences, 42% seen once. This clonotype was sampled from a woman aged 18 to 35 in good health. The chain joins TRBV28 to TRBJ2-7; D could derive from TRBD1 or TRBD2 (5 bases each). The sequenced material came from blood. The CDR3 region is CASSLEGPPYEQYF. CDR3 sequence (DNA): TGTGCCAGCAGTTTAGAGGGACCTCCCTACGAGCAGTACTTC.